These 27 T cell receptor beta chains originate from one sample sequenced in a study of T cell responses to AZD1222 COVID-19 vaccine (dated by TCRdb to about 2021). The sample's time point label, decoded: baseline before first vaccination. Libraries were prepared through the immunoSEQ multiplex PCR assay. TCRdb mirrors the immuneACCESS table, restricted to in-frame sequences. Some clones are absent from its copies; in checked studies, under half trace to an unresolved V gene, and the reason for the others is unknown. The sample table lists roughly 140,000 clones, around 88% of them with a count of one. Around 2.1% of the sample rests with the top ten. The specimen comprised peripheral blood, sampled on day 0 of AZD1222 vaccination. These receptors were taken from an adult in good health.

This clone was picked up a small number of times. V gene TRBV4-3 combines with J gene TRBJ2-2; no reliable D call. This CDR3 region has 14 residues. Germline CDR1 reads LGHNA; CDR2 reads YSLEER. The V end lost 1 base, the J end lost 2 bases, and 5 bases lay between the germline ends. The DNA for the CDR3 is TGCGCCAGCAGCCAAGTTCCCAACACCGGGGAGCTGTTTTTT. It encodes CASSQVPNTGELFF.

This clone has just one count. V and J are TRBV11-3 and TRBJ2-1; perhaps TRBD2 as D (5 bases). V shed 4 bases and J shed 3 bases, with 16 bases lying between them. The CDR3 has 16 amino acids. The germline gives CDR1 SGHNT, CDR2 YENEEA. CDR3 in amino acids: CASSSSWTVNYNEQFF. DNA for the CDR3: TGTGCCAGCAGCTCTAGCTGGACGGTGAACTACAATGAGCAGTTCTTC.

The chain carries TRBV6-5 and TRBJ1-5; TRBD1 agrees at 9 bases. CDR3 size: 14 residues. The germline gives CDR1 MNHEY, CDR2 SVGAGI. With 5 bases clipped from V and 6 bases from J, the junction kept 5 bases outside the gene matches. The CDR3: CASSPQGAGQPQHF. The CDR3 DNA reads as TGTGCCAGCAGTCCACAGGGGGCGGGTCAGCCCCAGCATTTT.

The J gene is TRBJ2-5, the V gene TRBV6-5; D not certain. The germline V gene encodes CDR1 MNHEY and CDR2 SVGAGI. The CDR3 has 13 residues. Trimming took 5 bases from V and 5 from J, leaving 12 bases between them. This CDR3 reads CASSLDLWETQYF. CDR3 coding DNA: TGTGCCAGCAGTCTGGACCTTTGGGAGACCCAGTACTTC.

This sequence joins TRBV2 and TRBJ2-7; 8 nucleotides line up with TRBD1. CDR1 is SNHLY and CDR2 is FYNNEI in the germline V gene. V trimming: 6 bases; J trimming: 3 bases; junction bases outside the gene matches: 7. This CDR3 has 14 residues. The DNA of the CDR3 is TGTGCCAGCAGCCCCCCGGGACAGGACTACGAGCAGTACTTC. Protein product: CASSPPGQDYEQYF.

The V and J genes are TRBV19 and TRBJ1-1; TRBD1 is a possible D gene (6 bases). V was pared by 6 bases and J by 6 bases, with 20 bases between. This CDR3 region has 15 residues. Germline-derived CDR1 and CDR2 are LNHDA and SQIVND (reference sequence). The CDR3 loop is CASSVARWGAAEAFF. In DNA, the CDR3 is TGTGCCAGTAGCGTGGCCCGCTGGGGGGCCGCTGAAGCTTTCTTT.

The V call is TRBV9, the J call TRBJ1-2, with a tentative D call TRBD1 (5 bases). The germline CDR1 and CDR2 sequences are SGDLS and YYNGEE. The CDR3 spans 13 residues. The germline V and J ends were trimmed by 0 bases and 8 bases, with 11 bases remaining between them. CDR3 nucleotide sequence: TGTGCCAGCAGCGTAGAGGCAGGGAACGGCTACACCTTC. As protein: CASSVEAGNGYTF.

The chain has TRBV29-1 and TRBJ2-2; 9 positions agree with TRBD2. V was clipped by 6 bases and J by 8 bases; unmatched bases: 13. The CDR3 loop spans 15 amino acids. CDR1 and CDR2 (germline): SQVTM, ANQGSEA. CDR3 region: CSVTSGTGVGGELFF. CDR3 bases: TGCAGCGTGACTAGCGGCACTGGGGTAGGGGGGGAGCTGTTTTTT.

The rearrangement joins TRBV4-3 to TRBJ2-1; 8 bases are a match to TRBD2. This CDR3 has 15 amino acids. V trimming: 0 bases; J trimming: 7 bases; junction bases outside the gene matches: 5. Germline V CDR1 and CDR2: LGHNA, YSLEER. CDR3 nucleotides: TGCGCCAGCAGCCAAGAGGGACTAGGCCCAAATGAGCAGTTCTTC. This sequence encodes CASSQEGLGPNEQFF.

The chain links TRBV19 to TRBJ1-5; 9 nucleotides match TRBD1. The CDR3 is made up of 14 amino acids. Losses at the gene ends were 4 bases for V and 9 bases for J; bases not matched to a gene: 7. CDR1 and CDR2 (germline): LNHDA, SQIVND (reference sequence). As DNA, the CDR3 is TGTGCCAGTAGTACGGGACAGGGAGGCCGGCCCCAGCATTTT. Translating gives CASSTGQGGRPQHF.

This sequence joins TRBV7-9 and TRBJ1-2; no clear D gene. V gave up 2 bases and J gave up 2 bases, with 9 bases separating them. CDR3 length: 14 residues. Looked up from germline, CDR1 is SEHNR and CDR2 is FQNEAQ (reference sequence). In nucleotides, the CDR3 is TGTGCCAGCAGCTTAAACGACCTAAACTATGGCTACACCTTC. Amino acid sequence: CASSLNDLNYGYTF.

The table lists this clone with a count of one. The V gene is TRBV28, the J gene TRBJ2-4, with 9 bases lining up with TRBD1. Germline CDR1 is MDHEN and CDR2 is SYDVKM. J was trimmed by 2 bases and V by 5 bases; bases with no gene match: 7. This CDR3 is built from 16 residues. The chain's CDR3 is CASSPTGGGTKNIQYF. The DNA of the CDR3 is TGTGCCAGCAGTCCGACAGGGGGGGGGACCAAAAACATTCAGTACTTC.

The chain recombines TRBV10-3 with TRBJ2-2; 9 bases line up with TRBD2. The germline V gene encodes CDR1 ENHRY and CDR2 SYGVKD. This CDR3 has 15 residues. V gave up 5 bases and J gave up 2 bases; unmatched junction bases: 3. DNA for the CDR3: TGTGCCATCAGTAGCGGGACTAGCAACACCGGGGAGCTGTTTTTT. Amino acid sequence: CAISSGTSNTGELFF.

The J gene is TRBJ1-5, the V gene TRBV12-2; the table's D call TRBD1 went unverified against the DNA. TRBV12-2 is designated a pseudogene. The CDR3 sequence is 18 residues long. CDR3 nucleotide sequence: TGTGCAAGTCGCCGACAGGGGAGGTGCCCGTGGTTAAATCAGCCCCAGCATTTT. This gives the protein CASRRQGRCPWLNQPQHF.

The V gene is TRBV16, the J gene TRBJ2-7, with TRBD1 identical over 9 bases. Trimming took 4 bases from V and 7 from J; bases not matched to a gene: 11. Germline V gives CDR1 KGHSY, CDR2 FQNENV. This CDR3 spans 15 amino acids. For the CDR3, the DNA is TGTGCCAGCAGCCTTGGTACAGGGGGCTTGGGAGAGCAGTACTTC. Its protein is CASSLGTGGLGEQYF.

The rearrangement joins TRBV6-4 to TRBJ1-2, with D tentatively TRBD1 (6 bases). Looked up from germline, CDR1 is MRHNA and CDR2 is SNTAGT. V was cut by 0 bases and J by 8 bases, with 19 bases left in between. This CDR3 is built from 16 residues. This chain's CDR3 is CASSDSSGGRGRGYTF. The CDR3 nucleotides read TGTGCCAGCAGTGACTCCTCCGGAGGCAGGGGCAGGGGCTACACCTTC.

The rearrangement uses TRBV9 and TRBJ2-1; 7 bases fit TRBD1. Germline CDR1 and CDR2: SGDLS and YYNGEE. The J segment lost 4 bases and the V segment lost 2 bases, leaving 12 bases of the junction unmatched. The CDR3 consists of 17 residues. DNA for the CDR3: TGTGCCAGCAGCGTCGGCCCCGACAGGGCGCAGTACAATGAGCAGTTCTTC. It encodes CASSVGPDRAQYNEQFF.

A single count supports this clone. The J gene is TRBJ2-3, the V gene TRBV7-6, with 11 bases lining up with TRBD2. Trimming removed 1 base from V and 0 bases from J; junction bases left unmatched: 3. This CDR3 is 17 amino acids long. In germline, CDR1 is SGHVS, CDR2 FNYEAQ. The CDR3 DNA follows: TGTGCCAGCAGCTTAGGGCTAGCGGGAGGCAGCACAGATACGCAGTATTTT. Its translation: CASSLGLAGGSTDTQYF.

The chain links TRBV19 to TRBJ2-1; 8 nucleotides line up with TRBD1. With 5 bases clipped from V and 9 bases from J, the junction kept 15 bases outside the gene matches. The germline V gene encodes CDR1 LNHDA and CDR2 SQIVND (reference sequence). This CDR3 contains 16 residues. CDR3 nucleotide sequence: TGTGCCAGTAGTGCCCGTCGGACAGGGTTAAATGGTGAGCAGTTCTTC. It encodes CASSARRTGLNGEQFF. The complete variable domain, with remaining parts taken from reference TRBV19 and TRBJ2-1, reads DGGITQSPKYLFRKEGQNVTLSCEQNLNHDAMYWYRQDPGQGLRLIYYSQIVNDFQKGDIAEGYSVSREKKESFPLTVTSAQKNPTAFYLCASSARRTGLNGEQFFGPGTRLTVL.

This chain uses TRBV4-3 with TRBJ2-7; 10 nucleotides line up with TRBD1. V trimming: 4 bases; J trimming: 2 bases; junction bases outside the gene matches: 2. The CDR3 consists of 14 residues. CDR1 is LGHNA, CDR2 YSLEER, per germline. The CDR3 spells CASSPDRGPYEQYF. CDR3 DNA: TGCGCCAGCAGCCCCGACAGGGGGCCCTACGAGCAGTACTTC.

This rearrangement joins TRBV4-2 to TRBJ1-2, with D possibly matching TRBD1 (6 bases). V was pared by 3 bases and J by 4 bases, with 18 bases between. Germline-derived CDR1 and CDR2 are LGHNA and YNFKEQ. CDR3 length: 16 residues. As DNA, the CDR3 is TGTGCCAGCAGCCAGCGTACAGGGAGCCACGGCTATGGCTACACCTTC. The encoded protein is CASSQRTGSHGYGYTF.

V and J are TRBV5-4 and TRBJ2-5; a weak D match, TRBD2 (5 bases). There are 14 residues in the CDR3. Trimming left V 5 bases short and J 4 bases short, with 15 bases between. Germline values: CDR1 SGHNT, CDR2 YYREEE (reference sequence). The CDR3 coding sequence is TGTGCCAGCAGTACGCCGATGGGGAGAGAGACCCAGTACTTC. It translates to CASSTPMGRETQYF. Looking up the rest from reference TRBV5-4 and TRBJ2-5 gives the full variable domain: ETGVTQSPTHLIKTRGQQVTLRCSSQSGHNTVSWYQQALGQGPQFIFQYYREEENGRGNFPPRFSGLQFPNYSSELNVNALELDDSALYLCASSTPMGRETQYFGPGTRLLVL.

The chain joins TRBV29-1 to TRBJ2-1, with 9 bases aligning to TRBD2. CDR1 is SQVTM, CDR2 ANQGSEA, per germline. V was clipped by 7 bases and J by 10 bases; unmatched bases: 11. The CDR3 is 13 residues long. CDR3 amino acids: CSGTGTSRGEQFF. The CDR3 DNA reads TGCAGCGGAACCGGGACTAGCCGCGGGGAGCAGTTCTTC.

The J gene is TRBJ1-1, the V gene TRBV6-5, with TRBD1 as a possible D gene (5 bases). The V gene's germline CDR1 is MNHEY and CDR2 SVGAGI. The CDR3 covers 14 residues. Trimming took 8 bases from V and 5 from J, leaving 18 bases between them. The CDR3 loop reads CASSKGGVWTEAFF. CDR3 coding DNA: TGTGCCAGCTCAAAGGGAGGGGTGTGGACTGAAGCTTTCTTT.

As concerns this clone: Different DNA sequences within this sample yield the same CDR3. The gene calls are TRBV28 and TRBJ2-7; TRBD1 might be the D (7 bases). With 6 bases removed from V and 1 base from J, the gap between germline ends came to 10 bases. The CDR3 runs to 13 residues. From germline, CDR1 is MDHEN and CDR2 SYDVKM. DNA for the CDR3: TGTGCCAGCAGGGGGGGACAGTCCTACGAGCAGTACTTC. Its translation: CASRGGQSYEQYF. The variable domain in full, completed from reference TRBV28 and TRBJ2-7, reads DVKVTQSSRYLVKRTGEKVFLECVQDMDHENMFWYRQDPGLGLRLIYFSYDVKMKEKGDIPEGYSVSREKKERFSLILESASTNQTSMYLCASRGGQSYEQYFGPGTRLTVT.

The chain joins TRBV3-1 (or the pseudogene TRBV3-2) to TRBJ1-6, with a weak D call TRBD1 (6 bases). Germline CDR1 LGHDT, CDR2 YNNKEL (reference sequence). The CDR3 consists of 15 residues. V shed 6 bases and J shed 7 bases, with 16 bases lying between them. The CDR3 DNA reads TGTGCCAGCAGTCCTCTGGACAGTCAGAATTCACCCCTCCACTTT. Amino acids: CASSPLDSQNSPLHF.

The V and J genes are TRBV7-9 and TRBJ2-7, with TRBD2 matching 10 bases. V shed 1 base, J shed 5 bases, and the junction held 5 bases outside the gene matches. CDR1 is SEHNR, CDR2 FQNEAQ, per germline (reference sequence). The CDR3 length is 15 residues. The CDR3 DNA reads as TGTGCCAGCAGCTTAGTAGCGGGAGGAACCCACGAGCAGTACTTC. This translates into CASSLVAGGTHEQYF.